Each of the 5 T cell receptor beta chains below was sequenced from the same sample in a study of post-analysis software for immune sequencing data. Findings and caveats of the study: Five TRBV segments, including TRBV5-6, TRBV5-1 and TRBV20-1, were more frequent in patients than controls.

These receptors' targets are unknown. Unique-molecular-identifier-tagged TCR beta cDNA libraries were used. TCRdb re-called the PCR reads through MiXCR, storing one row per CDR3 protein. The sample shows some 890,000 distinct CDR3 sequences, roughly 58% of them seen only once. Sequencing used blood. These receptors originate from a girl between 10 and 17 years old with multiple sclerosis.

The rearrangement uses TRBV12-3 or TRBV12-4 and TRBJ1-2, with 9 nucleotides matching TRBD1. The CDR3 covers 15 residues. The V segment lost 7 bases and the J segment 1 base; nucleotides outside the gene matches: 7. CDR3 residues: CASTLSTGGNYGYTF. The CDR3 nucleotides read TGTGCCAGCACCCTCTCGACAGGGGGTAACTATGGCTACACCTTC.

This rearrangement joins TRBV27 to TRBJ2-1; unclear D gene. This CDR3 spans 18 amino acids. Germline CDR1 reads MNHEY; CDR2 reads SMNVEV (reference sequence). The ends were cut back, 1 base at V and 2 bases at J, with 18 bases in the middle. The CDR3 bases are TGTGCCAGCAGTTTATTCCACTCTGGAAGCGCGGCCTACAATGAGCAGTTCTTC. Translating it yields CASSLFHSGSAAYNEQFF.

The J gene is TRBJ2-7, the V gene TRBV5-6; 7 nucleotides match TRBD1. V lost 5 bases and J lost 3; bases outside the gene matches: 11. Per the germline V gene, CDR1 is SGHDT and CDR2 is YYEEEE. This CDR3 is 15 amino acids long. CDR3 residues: CASSSTGDLFYEQYF. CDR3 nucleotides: TGTGCCAGCAGTTCTACAGGGGACCTCTTCTACGAGCAGTACTTC.

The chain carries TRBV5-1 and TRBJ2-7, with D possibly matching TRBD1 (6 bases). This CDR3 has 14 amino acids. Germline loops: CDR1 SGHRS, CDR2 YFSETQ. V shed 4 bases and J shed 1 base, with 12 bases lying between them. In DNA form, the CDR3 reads TGCGCCAGCAGCGTTAGTGGACAGTCCTACGAGCAGTACTTC. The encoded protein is CASSVSGQSYEQYF.

This CDR3 reads CASRYLKGQGDSYEQYF. The CDR3 bases are TGTGCCAGCAGATACCTGAAGGGACAGGGGGACTCCTACGAGCAGTACTTC. The rearrangement links TRBV27 to TRBJ2-7, with 11 bases identical to TRBD1. V lost 6 bases to trimming and J lost 0 bases; unmatched junction nucleotides: 10. The germline V gene encodes CDR1 MNHEY and CDR2 SMNVEV (reference sequence). This CDR3 has 17 residues.